Below, 9 T cell receptor beta chains from the same sample are listed, as sequenced in a study of graft-versus-host responses after intestinal transplantation. Repertoires were generated with immunoSEQ multiplex PCR, while TCRdb's copy carries only in-frame clones and drops some. Seen here are roughly 80,000 clones, about 92% observed once, and the top ten hold 0.69%. Sequencing was performed on PBMCs, taken 98 days after intestinal transplantation. These receptors all stem from a human patient who received an intestinal transplant, so some T cells may come from the graft donor.

The rearrangement uses TRBV4-2 and TRBJ1-4; TRBD1 is a possible D gene (5 bases). With 6 bases removed from V and 3 bases from J, the gap between germline ends came to 11 bases. The CDR3 is made up of 14 amino acids. The germline V gene encodes CDR1 LGHNA and CDR2 YNFKEQ. CDR3 protein: CASSRGASNEKLFF. The CDR3 region has the DNA TGTGCCAGCAGTCGCGGGGCATCTAATGAAAAACTGTTTTTT.

This chain uses TRBV5-1 with TRBJ2-3, with D maybe TRBD1 (5 bases). Trimming took off 5 bases at V and 2 bases at J, with 9 bases between the two ends. Germline V gene sequence: CDR1 SGHRS, CDR2 YFSETQ. The CDR3 runs 13 residues. CDR3 nucleotide sequence: TGCGCCAGCAGGGAAGGGGCCACAGATACGCAGTATTTT. Protein: CASREGATDTQYF. The full variable domain, in which reference TRBV5-1 and TRBJ2-3 provide the parts outside the CDR3, is KAGVTQTPRYLIKTRGQQVTLSCSPISGHRSVSWYQQTPGQGLQFLFEYFSETQRNKGNFPGRFSGRQFSNSRSEMNVSTLELGDSALYLCASREGATDTQYFGPGTRLTVL.

This clone was observed a few times. The CDR3 protein is CASSKGRQSSGNTIYF. In DNA, the CDR3 is TGTGCCAGCAGCAAGGGACGGCAGAGCTCTGGAAACACCATATATTTT. This chain joins TRBV6-6 and TRBJ1-3; D perhaps matches TRBD1 (5 bases). Germline CDR1 and CDR2: MNHNY and SVGAGI (reference sequence). The V gene lost 6 bases and the J gene lost 0 bases, with 15 bases spanning the gap. This CDR3 spans 16 amino acids.

The chain is built from TRBV28 and TRBJ1-5; D gene unclear. This CDR3 has 14 residues. Trimming removed 5 bases from V and 4 bases from J, with 12 bases in between. Germline CDR1 and CDR2: MDHEN and SYDVKM. The CDR3 sequence is CASSPDPRNQPQHF. DNA for the CDR3: TGTGCCAGCAGTCCGGACCCGAGGAATCAGCCCCAGCATTTT.

This clone was seen more than once but under ten times. V usage is TRBV7-6 and J usage is TRBJ2-5; possible D gene TRBD1, 5 bases. The CDR3 runs 14 residues. With 1 base removed from V and 3 bases from J, the gap between germline ends came to 9 bases. Germline CDR1 reads SGHVS; CDR2 reads FNYEAQ. The CDR3 nucleotides are TGTGCCAGCAGCTTAGGGGGCCCAAAAGAGACCCAGTACTTC. This translates into CASSLGGPKETQYF.

CDR3 protein: CASSLPTSGTNTGELFF. In nucleotides, the CDR3 is TGTGCCAGCAGTTTACCGACTAGCGGAACAAACACCGGGGAGCTGTTTTTT. J is TRBJ2-2 and V is TRBV28; 9 nucleotides line up with TRBD2. This CDR3 contains 17 residues. Germline CDR1 and CDR2: MDHEN and SYDVKM. With 2 bases clipped from V and 2 bases from J, the junction kept 6 bases outside the gene matches.

This clone was observed a single time. The chain employs TRBV4-1 and TRBJ2-3, with D uncertain. This CDR3 has 19 amino acids. CDR1 MGHRA and CDR2 YSYEKL come from the germline V gene. Trimming pared 1 base from V and 2 bases from J, leaving 22 bases between. The chain's CDR3 is CASSQAIVGGDWVTDTQYF. The CDR3 coding sequence is TGCGCCAGCAGCCAAGCGATCGTTGGTGGCGACTGGGTCACAGATACGCAGTATTTT.

This chain joins TRBV9 and TRBJ1-1, with TRBD1 matching 10 bases. The J segment lost 5 bases and the V segment lost 0 bases, leaving 10 bases of the junction unmatched. The CDR3 has 17 residues. The germline CDR1 and CDR2 sequences are SGDLS and YYNGEE. The CDR3 region is CASSVGGQGIGRTEAFF. The CDR3 coding sequence is TGTGCCAGCAGCGTAGGGGGACAGGGGATCGGAAGGACTGAAGCTTTCTTT.

The CDR3 protein is CASRPGTQYGELFF. The CDR3 DNA is TGCGCCAGCAGACCCGGGACACAGTACGGGGAGCTGTTTTTT. This sequence joins TRBV5-1 and TRBJ2-2; weak D call: TRBD1 (6 bases). V was clipped by 5 bases and J by 7 bases, with 15 bases between them. CDR1 is SGHRS and CDR2 is YFSETQ in the germline V gene. The CDR3 has 14 residues. Variable domain in full (rest from reference TRBV5-1 and TRBJ2-2): KAGVTQTPRYLIKTRGQQVTLSCSPISGHRSVSWYQQTPGQGLQFLFEYFSETQRNKGNFPGRFSGRQFSNSRSEMNVSTLELGDSALYLCASRPGTQYGELFFGEGSRLTVL.